The T cell receptor (beta chain) under discussion was sequenced for a study of blood T cells in healthy people across ages. Through a sample-barcoded 5' primer and a J-beta primer mix, a second PCR was run for roughly 6 to 12 cycles. In TCRdb, the 5' RACE reads were re-called with MiXCR into one record per CDR3 protein. The table includes more than 900,000 distinct CDR3 sequences, roughly a quarter detected once. This CDR3 comprises 19 residues. CDR1 SGHTA and CDR2 FQGNSA come from the germline V gene. Between the trimmed V and J ends, which lost 5 bases and 0 bases, there was a span of 20 bases. The same data also went into a second study, on T cells of mothers and their children. As reported in that work: The data showed no persistent microchimeric T cell clones.

The J gene is TRBJ2-6, the V gene TRBV7-2; TRBD2 is a possible D gene (5 bases). The TCR comes from a girl aged 2 to 9 in good health. The sample was blood. For the CDR3, the DNA is TGTGCCAGCAGCCTAAGCGCCTCCGGGATCCACTCTGGGGCCAACGTCCTGACTTTC. Its translation is CASSLSASGIHSGANVLTF. Full variable domain (missing parts from reference TRBV7-2 and TRBJ2-6): GAGVSQSPSNKVTEKGKDVELRCDPISGHTALYWYRQSLGQGLEFLIYFQGNSAPDKSGLPSDRFSAERTGGSVSTLTIQRTQQEDSAVYLCASSLSASGIHSGANVLTFGAGSRLTVL.